These 8 T cell receptor beta chains came from one sample sequenced in a study of OX40 agonist ivuxolimab in advanced cancers. The library was built by means of the immunoSEQ multiplex PCR assay. TCRdb took over this immuneACCESS table, retaining in-frame rearrangements with V and J assigned. Such tables are incomplete; in checked studies, under half of the missing clones stem from an unresolved V gene, and the remainder is unexplained. The sample contains more than 15,000 clones, around 90% of them found a single time. The biggest ten clones account for 25% to 35% of the sample. The sequencing here drew on CD4+ or CD8+ T cells sorted from blood, taken in a trial of the OX40 agonist ivuxolimab. The receptors originated from an adult with an advanced solid tumor such as melanoma, head and neck, liver or kidney cancer.

The J gene is TRBJ1-1, the V gene TRBV7-6; 9 bases are shared with TRBD1. Per the germline V gene, CDR1 is SGHVS and CDR2 is FNYEAQ. The V gene end was trimmed by 5 bases and the J gene end by 1 base; junction bases not matched to a gene: 5. The CDR3 covers 15 residues. The CDR3 sequence: CASSPEQGANTEAFF. CDR3 DNA sequence: TGTGCCAGCAGCCCGGAACAGGGGGCGAACACTGAAGCTTTCTTT.

V is TRBV4-1 and J is TRBJ2-7, with D perhaps TRBD1 or TRBD2 (6 bases each). CDR1 is MGHRA, CDR2 YSYEKL, per germline. Trimming shortened V by 1 base and J by 0 bases, and 10 bases separated the two germline ends. This CDR3 is 15 amino acids long. CDR3 amino acids: CASSQVGGSSYEQYF. The CDR3 nucleotides read TGCGCCAGCAGCCAAGTAGGGGGGAGCTCCTACGAGCAGTACTTC.

The chain couples TRBV6-6 to TRBJ2-7; D is unresolved. V lost 5 bases, J lost 6 bases, and 14 bases lay in between. This CDR3 has 13 amino acids. Germline CDR1 MNHNY, CDR2 SVGAGI (reference sequence). The chain's CDR3 is CASSTGSISEQYF. In nucleotides, the CDR3 is TGTGCCAGCAGTACGGGTTCAATTAGCGAGCAGTACTTC.

This rearrangement joins TRBV5-1 to TRBJ2-3; TRBD2 matches at 16 bases. V dropped 4 bases and J dropped 5; count of bases not matched to a gene: 10. Germline V gives CDR1 SGHRS, CDR2 YFSETQ. The CDR3 consists of 18 residues. This CDR3 is CASSPPGLAGGPQDTQYF. The CDR3 region has the DNA TGCGCCAGCAGCCCCCCGGGACTAGCGGGAGGGCCTCAAGATACGCAGTATTTT.

This clone was seen just once. The V gene is TRBV6-5, the J gene TRBJ2-2; no clear D. This CDR3 region has 15 residues. With 2 bases removed from V and 4 bases from J, the gap between germline ends came to 11 bases. Germline V gene sequence: CDR1 MNHEY, CDR2 SVGAGI. As DNA, the CDR3 is TGTGCCAGCAGTTACGCCCCCCTGGGCACCGGGGAGCTGTTTTTT. Its translation is CASSYAPLGTGELFF.

The chain recombines TRBV6-5 with TRBJ1-1; TRBD1 aligns across 7 bases. This CDR3 has 15 residues. Trimming took 4 bases from V and 3 from J; bases not matched to a gene: 8. The V gene's germline CDR1 is MNHEY and CDR2 SVGAGI. The CDR3 coding sequence is TGTGCCAGCAGTTCGACAGGGCGTCGGGACACTGAAGCTTTCTTT. This codes for CASSSTGRRDTEAFF.

The chain links TRBV10-2 to TRBJ1-5; D possibly corresponds to TRBD1 (6 bases). The V gene lost 6 bases and the J gene lost 7 bases, with 22 bases spanning the gap. The CDR3 is 16 amino acids. Germline loops: CDR1 WSHSY, CDR2 SAAADI. CDR3 nucleotides: TGCGCCAGCAGCGAGGCGATGGCGGGGGCAGGCCAGCCCCAGCATTTT. The encoded protein is CASSEAMAGAGQPQHF.

This chain links TRBV19 with TRBJ2-7; 8 bases fit TRBD2. J gave up 5 bases and V 5 bases, and 14 bases lay outside the gene matches. The CDR3 runs 16 residues. Germline assignment: CDR1 LNHDA and CDR2 SQIVND (reference sequence). The CDR3, as DNA: TGTGCCAGTAGTCCCTGGGGTAGCGGGATGTTTAACGAGCAGTACTTC. Translated, it gives CASSPWGSGMFNEQYF.